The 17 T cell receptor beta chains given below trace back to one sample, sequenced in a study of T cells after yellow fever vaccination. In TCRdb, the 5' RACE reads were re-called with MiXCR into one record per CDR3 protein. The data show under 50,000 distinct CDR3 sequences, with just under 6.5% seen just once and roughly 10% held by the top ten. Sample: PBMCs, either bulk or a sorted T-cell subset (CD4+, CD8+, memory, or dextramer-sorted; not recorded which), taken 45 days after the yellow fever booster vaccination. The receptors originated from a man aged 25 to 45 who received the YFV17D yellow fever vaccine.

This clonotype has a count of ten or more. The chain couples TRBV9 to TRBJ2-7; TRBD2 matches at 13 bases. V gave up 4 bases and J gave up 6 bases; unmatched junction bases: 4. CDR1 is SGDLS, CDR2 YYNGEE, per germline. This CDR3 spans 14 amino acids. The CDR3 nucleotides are TGTGCCAGCAGCTTACGACTAGCGGGAGGCGAGCAGTACTTC. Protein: CASSLRLAGGEQYF.

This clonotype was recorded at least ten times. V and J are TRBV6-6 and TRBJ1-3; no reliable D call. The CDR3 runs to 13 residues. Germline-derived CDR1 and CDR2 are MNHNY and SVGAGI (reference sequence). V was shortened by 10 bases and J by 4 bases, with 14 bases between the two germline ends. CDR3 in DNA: TGTGCCATCCGGGGTCAGTCCGGAAACACCATATATTTT. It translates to CAIRGQSGNTIYF.

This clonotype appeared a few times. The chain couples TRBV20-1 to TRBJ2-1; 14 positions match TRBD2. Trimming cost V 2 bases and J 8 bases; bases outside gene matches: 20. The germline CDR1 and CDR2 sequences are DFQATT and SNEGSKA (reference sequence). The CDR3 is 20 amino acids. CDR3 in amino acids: CSARQIPGTSGSISGDEQFF. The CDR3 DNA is TGCAGTGCTAGACAAATTCCTGGGACTAGCGGGAGTATAAGCGGGGATGAGCAGTTCTTC.

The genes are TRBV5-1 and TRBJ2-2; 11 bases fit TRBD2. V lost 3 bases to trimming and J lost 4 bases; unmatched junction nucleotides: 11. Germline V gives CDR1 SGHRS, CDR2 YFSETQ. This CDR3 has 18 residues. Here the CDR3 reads CASSSTILAGDPTGELFF. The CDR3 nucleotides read TGCGCCAGCAGCTCCACTATACTAGCGGGAGATCCCACCGGGGAGCTGTTTTTT.

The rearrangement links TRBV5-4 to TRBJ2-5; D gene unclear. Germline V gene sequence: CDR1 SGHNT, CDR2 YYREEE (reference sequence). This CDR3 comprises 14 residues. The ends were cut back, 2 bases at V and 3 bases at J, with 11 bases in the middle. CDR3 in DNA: TGTGCCAGCAGCTTTTCTCTCTTAGAAGAGACCCAGTACTTC. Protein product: CASSFSLLEETQYF.

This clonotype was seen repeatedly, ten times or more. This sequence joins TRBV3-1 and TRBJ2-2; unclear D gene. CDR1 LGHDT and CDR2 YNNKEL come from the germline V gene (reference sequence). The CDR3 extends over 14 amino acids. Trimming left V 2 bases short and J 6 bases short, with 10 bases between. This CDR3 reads CASSQLSDPGELFF. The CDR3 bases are TGTGCCAGCAGCCAACTATCAGACCCCGGGGAGCTGTTTTTT.

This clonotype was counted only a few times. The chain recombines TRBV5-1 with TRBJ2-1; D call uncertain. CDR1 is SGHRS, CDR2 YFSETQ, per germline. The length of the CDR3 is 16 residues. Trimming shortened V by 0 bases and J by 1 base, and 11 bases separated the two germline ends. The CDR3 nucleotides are TGCGCCAGCAGCTTGGCTGAGGAGACTTCCTACAATGAGCAGTTCTTC. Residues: CASSLAEETSYNEQFF.

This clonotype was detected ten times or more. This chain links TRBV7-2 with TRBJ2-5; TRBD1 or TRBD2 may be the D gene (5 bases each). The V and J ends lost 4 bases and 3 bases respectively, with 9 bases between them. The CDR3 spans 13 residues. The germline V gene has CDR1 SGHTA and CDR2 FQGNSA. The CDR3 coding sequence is TGTGCCAGCAGCTACGGGGCTAAAGAGACCCAGTACTTC. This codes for CASSYGAKETQYF. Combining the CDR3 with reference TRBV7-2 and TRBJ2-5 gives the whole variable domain GAGVSQSPSNKVTEKGKDVELRCDPISGHTALYWYRQSLGQGLEFLIYFQGNSAPDKSGLPSDRFSAERTGGSVSTLTIQRTQQEDSAVYLCASSYGAKETQYFGPGTRLLVL.

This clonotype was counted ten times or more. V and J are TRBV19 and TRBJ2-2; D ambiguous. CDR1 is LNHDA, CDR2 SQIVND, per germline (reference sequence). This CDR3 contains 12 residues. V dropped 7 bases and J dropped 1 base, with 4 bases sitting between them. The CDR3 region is CASNLNTGELFF. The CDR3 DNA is TGTGCCAGTAATTTGAACACCGGGGAGCTGTTTTTT.

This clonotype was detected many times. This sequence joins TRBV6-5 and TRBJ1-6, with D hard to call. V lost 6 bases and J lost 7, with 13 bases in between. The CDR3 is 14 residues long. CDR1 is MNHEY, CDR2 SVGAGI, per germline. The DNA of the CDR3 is TGTGCCAGCAGCCTGCCCGTATTCAATTCACCCCTCCACTTT. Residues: CASSLPVFNSPLHF.

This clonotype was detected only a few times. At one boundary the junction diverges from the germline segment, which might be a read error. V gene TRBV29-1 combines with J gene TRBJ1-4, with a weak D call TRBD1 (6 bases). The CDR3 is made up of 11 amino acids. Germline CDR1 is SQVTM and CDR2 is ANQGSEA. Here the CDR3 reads CSVVRAGDFVF. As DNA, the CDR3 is TGCAGCGTTGTTCGTGCAGGGGATTTCGTTTTT.

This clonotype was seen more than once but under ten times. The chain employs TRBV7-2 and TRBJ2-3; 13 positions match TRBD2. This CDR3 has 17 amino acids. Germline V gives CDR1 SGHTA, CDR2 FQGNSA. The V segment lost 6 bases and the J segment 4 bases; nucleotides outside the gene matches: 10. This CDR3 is CASSHPPGLAGSDTQYF. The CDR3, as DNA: TGTGCCAGCAGTCATCCTCCGGGACTAGCGGGATCAGATACGCAGTATTTT.

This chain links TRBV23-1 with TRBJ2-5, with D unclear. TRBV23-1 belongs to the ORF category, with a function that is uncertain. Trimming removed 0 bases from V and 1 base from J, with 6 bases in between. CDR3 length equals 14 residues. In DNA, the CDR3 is TGCGCCAGCAGTCAATCCCCGGCCCAAGAGACCCAGTACTTC. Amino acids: CASSQSPAQETQYF.

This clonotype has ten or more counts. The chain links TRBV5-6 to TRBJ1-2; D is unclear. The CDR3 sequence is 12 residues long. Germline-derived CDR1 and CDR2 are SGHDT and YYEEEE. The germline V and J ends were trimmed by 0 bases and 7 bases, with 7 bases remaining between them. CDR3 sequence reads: CASSLERAGYTF. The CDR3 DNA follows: TGTGCCAGCAGCTTGGAGCGTGCTGGCTACACCTTC.

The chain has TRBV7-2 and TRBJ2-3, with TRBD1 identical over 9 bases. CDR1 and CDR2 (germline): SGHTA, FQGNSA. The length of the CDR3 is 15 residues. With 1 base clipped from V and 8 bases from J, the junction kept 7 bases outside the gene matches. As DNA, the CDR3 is TGTGCCAGCAGCTTAGACACAGGGGGCGGGCGTACGCAGTATTTT. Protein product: CASSLDTGGGRTQYF.

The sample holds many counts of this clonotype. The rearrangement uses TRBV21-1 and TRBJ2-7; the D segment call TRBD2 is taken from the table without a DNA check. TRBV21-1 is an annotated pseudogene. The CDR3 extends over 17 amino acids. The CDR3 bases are TGTGCCAGCACCTCGGGAGCCCTAGCGGTGAGCTCCTACGAGCAGTACTTC. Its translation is CASTSGALAVSSYEQYF.

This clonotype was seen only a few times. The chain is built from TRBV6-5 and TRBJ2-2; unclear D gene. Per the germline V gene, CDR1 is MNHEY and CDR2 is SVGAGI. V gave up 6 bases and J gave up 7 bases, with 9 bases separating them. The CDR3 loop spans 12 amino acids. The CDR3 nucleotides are TGTGCCAGCAGACATCCCCGCGGGGAGCTGTTTTTT. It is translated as CASRHPRGELFF.